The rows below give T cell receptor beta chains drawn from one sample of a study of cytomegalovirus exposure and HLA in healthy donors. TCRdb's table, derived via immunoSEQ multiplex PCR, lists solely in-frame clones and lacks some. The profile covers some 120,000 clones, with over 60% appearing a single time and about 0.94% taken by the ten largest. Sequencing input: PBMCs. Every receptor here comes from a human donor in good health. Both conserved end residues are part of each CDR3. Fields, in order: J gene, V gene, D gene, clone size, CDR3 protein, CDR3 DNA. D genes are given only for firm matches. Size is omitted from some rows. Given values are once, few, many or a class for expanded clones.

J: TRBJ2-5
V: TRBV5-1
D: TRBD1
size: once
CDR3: CASSFRTGLNGETQYF
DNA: TGCGCCAGCAGCTTTAGGACAGGACTCAACGGGGAGACCCAGTACTTC

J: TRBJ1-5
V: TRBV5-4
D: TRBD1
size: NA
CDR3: CASSLASGTGINQPQHF
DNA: TGTGCCAGCAGCTTGGCCTCCGGGACAGGAATCAATCAGCCCCAGCATTTT

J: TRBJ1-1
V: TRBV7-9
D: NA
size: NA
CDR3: CASSSRLDEAFF
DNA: TGTGCCAGCAGCTCCCGACTGGATGAAGCTTTCTTT

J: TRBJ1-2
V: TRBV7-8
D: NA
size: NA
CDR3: CASSLKSSQGYGYTF
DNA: TGTGCCAGCAGCTTAAAAAGTTCGCAGGGCTATGGCTACACCTTC

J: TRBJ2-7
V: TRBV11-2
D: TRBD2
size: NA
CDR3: CASTQREGAPEQYF
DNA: TGTGCCAGCACCCAACGGGAGGGAGCCCCCGAGCAGTACTTC

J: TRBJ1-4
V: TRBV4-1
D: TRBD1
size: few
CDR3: CASGWTGEKDEKLFF
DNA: TGCGCCAGCGGATGGACAGGGGAGAAGGATGAAAAACTGTTTTTT

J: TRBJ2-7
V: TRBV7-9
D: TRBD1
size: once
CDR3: CASTQGASEQYF
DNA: TGTGCCAGCACACAGGGGGCGAGCGAGCAGTACTTC

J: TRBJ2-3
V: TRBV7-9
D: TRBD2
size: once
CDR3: CASSLVAGGTDTQYF
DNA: TGTGCCAGCAGCTTAGTGGCGGGGGGAACAGATACGCAGTATTTT

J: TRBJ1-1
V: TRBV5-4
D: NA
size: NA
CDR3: CASSLELVYGSEAFF
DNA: TGTGCCAGCAGCCTAGAGCTGGTTTACGGCAGTGAAGCTTTCTTT

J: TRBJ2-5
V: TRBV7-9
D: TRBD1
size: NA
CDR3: CASSYTGTGDRETQYF
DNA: TGTGCCAGCAGTTATACCGGGACTGGGGACAGGGAGACCCAGTACTTC

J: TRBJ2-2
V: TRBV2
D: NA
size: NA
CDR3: CASYLELSAGELFF
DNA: TGTGCCAGTTACTTGGAGCTTTCTGCCGGGGAGCTGTTTTTT